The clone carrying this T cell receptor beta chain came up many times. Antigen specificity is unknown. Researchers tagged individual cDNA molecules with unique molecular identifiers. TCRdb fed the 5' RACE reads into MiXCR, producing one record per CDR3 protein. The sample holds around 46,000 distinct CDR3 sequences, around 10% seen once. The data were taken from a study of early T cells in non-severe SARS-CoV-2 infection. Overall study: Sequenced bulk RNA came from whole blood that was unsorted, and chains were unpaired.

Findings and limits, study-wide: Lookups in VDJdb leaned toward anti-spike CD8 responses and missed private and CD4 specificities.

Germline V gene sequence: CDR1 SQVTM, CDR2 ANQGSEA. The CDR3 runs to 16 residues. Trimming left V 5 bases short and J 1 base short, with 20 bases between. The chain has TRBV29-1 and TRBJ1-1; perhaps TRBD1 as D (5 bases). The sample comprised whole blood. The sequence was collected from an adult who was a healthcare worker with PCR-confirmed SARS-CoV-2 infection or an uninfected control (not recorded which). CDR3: CSVTTPPGTGNTEAFF. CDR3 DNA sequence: TGCAGCGTTACGACCCCGCCCGGAACAGGGAACACTGAAGCTTTCTTT.